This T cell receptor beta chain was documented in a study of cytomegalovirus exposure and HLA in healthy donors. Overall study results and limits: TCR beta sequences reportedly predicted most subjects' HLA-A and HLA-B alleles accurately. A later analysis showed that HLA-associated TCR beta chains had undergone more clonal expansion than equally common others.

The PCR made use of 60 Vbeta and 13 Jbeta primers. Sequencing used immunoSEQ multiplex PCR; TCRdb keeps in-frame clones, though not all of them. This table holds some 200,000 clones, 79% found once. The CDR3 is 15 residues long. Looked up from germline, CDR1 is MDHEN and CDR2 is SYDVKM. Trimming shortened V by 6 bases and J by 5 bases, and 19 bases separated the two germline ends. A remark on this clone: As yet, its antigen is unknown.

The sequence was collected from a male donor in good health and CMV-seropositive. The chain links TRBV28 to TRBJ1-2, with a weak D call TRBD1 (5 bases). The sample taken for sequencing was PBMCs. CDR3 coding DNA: TGTGCCAGCAGCGAAACAAGGGGCCTCAATTATGGCTACACCTTC. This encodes CASSETRGLNYGYTF.